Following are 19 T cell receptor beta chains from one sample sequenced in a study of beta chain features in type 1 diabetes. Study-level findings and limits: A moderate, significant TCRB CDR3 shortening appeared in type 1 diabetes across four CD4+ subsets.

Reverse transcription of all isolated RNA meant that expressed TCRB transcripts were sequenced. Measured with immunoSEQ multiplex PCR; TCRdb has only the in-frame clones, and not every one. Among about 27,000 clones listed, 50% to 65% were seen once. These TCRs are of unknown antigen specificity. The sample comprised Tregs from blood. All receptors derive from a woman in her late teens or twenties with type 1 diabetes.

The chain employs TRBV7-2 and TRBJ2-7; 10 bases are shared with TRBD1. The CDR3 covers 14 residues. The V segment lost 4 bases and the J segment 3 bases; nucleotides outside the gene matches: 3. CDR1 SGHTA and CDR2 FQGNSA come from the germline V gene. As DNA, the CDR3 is TGTGCCAGCAGCTCCGGGACAGGGGACTACGAGCAGTACGTC. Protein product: CASSSGTGDYEQYV.

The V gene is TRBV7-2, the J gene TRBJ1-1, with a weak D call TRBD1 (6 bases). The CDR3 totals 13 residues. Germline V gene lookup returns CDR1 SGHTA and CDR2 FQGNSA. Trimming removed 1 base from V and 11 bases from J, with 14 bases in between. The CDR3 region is CASSLGTDSVAFF. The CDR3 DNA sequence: TGTGCCAGCAGCTTAGGGACAGACTCTGTGGCTTTCTTT.

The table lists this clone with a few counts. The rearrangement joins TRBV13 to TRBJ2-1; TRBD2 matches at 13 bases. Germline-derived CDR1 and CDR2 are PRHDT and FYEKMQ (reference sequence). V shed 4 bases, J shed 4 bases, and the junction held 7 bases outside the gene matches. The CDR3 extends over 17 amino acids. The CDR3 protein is CASSYRLAGGRYNEQFF. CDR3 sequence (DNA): TGTGCCAGCAGCTACAGACTAGCGGGAGGTCGGTACAATGAGCAGTTCTTC.

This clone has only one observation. Written as DNA, the CDR3 is TGCGCCAGCAGCCCCTCGACAGGGAACTATGGCTACACCTTC. It encodes CASSPSTGNYGYTF. The rearrangement joins TRBV4-3 to TRBJ1-2, with TRBD1 identical over 7 bases. The CDR3 has 14 residues. Germline-derived CDR1 and CDR2 are LGHNA and YSLEER. The V segment lost 4 bases and the J segment 2 bases; nucleotides outside the gene matches: 4.

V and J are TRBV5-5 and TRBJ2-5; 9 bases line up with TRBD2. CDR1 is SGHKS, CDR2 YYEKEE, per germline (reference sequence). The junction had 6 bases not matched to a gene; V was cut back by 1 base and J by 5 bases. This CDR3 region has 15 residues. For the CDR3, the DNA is TGTGCCAGCAGCTTGCGGCGGGAGGGTAGGGAGACCCAGTACTTC. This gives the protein CASSLRREGRETQYF. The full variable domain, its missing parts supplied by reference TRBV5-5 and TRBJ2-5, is DAGVTQSPTHLIKTRGQQVTLRCSPISGHKSVSWYQQVLGQGPQFIFQYYEKEERGRGNFPDRFSARQFPNYSSELNVNALLLGDSALYLCASSLRREGRETQYFGPGTRLLVL.

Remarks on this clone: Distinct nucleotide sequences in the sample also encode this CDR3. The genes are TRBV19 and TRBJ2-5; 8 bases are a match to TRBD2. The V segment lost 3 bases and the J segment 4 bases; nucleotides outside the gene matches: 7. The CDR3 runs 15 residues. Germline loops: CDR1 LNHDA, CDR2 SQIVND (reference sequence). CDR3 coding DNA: TGTGCCAGTAGTATGGGGACCAGCGGGAGAGAGACCCAGTACTTC. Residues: CASSMGTSGRETQYF.

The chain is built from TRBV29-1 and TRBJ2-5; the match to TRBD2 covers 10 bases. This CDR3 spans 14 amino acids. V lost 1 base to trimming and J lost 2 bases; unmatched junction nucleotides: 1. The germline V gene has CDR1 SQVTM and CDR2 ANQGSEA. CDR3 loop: CSVEGTSGQETQYF. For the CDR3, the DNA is TGCAGCGTTGAAGGGACTAGCGGTCAAGAGACCCAGTACTTC.

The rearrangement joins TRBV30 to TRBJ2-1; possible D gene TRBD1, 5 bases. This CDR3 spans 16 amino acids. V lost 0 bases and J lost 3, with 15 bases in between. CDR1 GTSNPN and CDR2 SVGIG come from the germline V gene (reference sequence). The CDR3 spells CAWSVMRQPNYNEQFF. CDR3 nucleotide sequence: TGTGCCTGGAGTGTCATGCGACAGCCAAACTACAATGAGCAGTTCTTC. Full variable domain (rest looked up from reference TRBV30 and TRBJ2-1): SQTIHQWPATLVQPVGSPLSLECTVEGTSNPNLYWYRQAAGRGLQLLFYSVGIGQISSEVPQNLSASRPQDRQFILSSKKLLLSDSGFYLCAWSVMRQPNYNEQFFGPGTRLTVL.

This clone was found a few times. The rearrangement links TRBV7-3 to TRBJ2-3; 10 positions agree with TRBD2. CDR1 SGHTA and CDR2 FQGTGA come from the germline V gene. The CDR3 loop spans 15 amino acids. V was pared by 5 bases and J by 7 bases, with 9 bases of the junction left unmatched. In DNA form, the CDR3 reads TGTGCCAGCAGCCGGACTAGCGGCCCGAGGAATACGCAGTATTTT. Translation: CASSRTSGPRNTQYF.

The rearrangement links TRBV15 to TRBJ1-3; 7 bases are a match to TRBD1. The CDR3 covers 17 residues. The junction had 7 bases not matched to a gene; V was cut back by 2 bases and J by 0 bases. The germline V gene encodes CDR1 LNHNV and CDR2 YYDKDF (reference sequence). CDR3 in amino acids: CATSRRTGLFSGNTIYF. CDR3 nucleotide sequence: TGTGCCACCAGCAGAAGGACAGGACTTTTCTCTGGAAACACCATATATTTT.

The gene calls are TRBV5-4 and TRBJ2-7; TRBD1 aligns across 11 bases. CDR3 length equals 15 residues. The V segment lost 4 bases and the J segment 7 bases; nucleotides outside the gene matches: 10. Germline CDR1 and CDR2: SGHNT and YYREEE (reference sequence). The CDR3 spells CASSPGQGAPREQYF. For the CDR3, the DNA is TGTGCCAGCAGCCCTGGACAGGGGGCGCCGAGAGAGCAGTACTTC. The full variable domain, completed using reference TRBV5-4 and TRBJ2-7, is ETGVTQSPTHLIKTRGQQVTLRCSSQSGHNTVSWYQQALGQGPQFIFQYYREEENGRGNFPPRFSGLQFPNYSSELNVNALELDDSALYLCASSPGQGAPREQYFGPGTRLTVT.

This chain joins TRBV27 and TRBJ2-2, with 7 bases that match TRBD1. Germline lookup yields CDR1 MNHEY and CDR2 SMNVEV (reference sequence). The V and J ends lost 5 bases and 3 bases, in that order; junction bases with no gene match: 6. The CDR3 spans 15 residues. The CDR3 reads CASSEGDRDTGELFF. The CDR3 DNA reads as TGTGCCAGCAGTGAGGGGGACAGAGACACCGGGGAGCTGTTTTTT.

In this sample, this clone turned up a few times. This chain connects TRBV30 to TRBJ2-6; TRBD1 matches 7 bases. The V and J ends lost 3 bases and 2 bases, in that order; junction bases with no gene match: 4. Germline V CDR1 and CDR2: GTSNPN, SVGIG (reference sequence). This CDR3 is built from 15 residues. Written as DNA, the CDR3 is TGTGCCTGGAGCTACACAGGGGCTGGGGCCAACGTCCTGACTTTC. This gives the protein CAWSYTGAGANVLTF.

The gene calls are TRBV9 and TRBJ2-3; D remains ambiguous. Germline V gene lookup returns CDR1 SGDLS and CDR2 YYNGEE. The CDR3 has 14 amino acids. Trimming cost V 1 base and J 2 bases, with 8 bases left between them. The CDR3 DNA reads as TGTGCCAGCAGCGTACTAGACCTCACAGATACGCAGTATTTT. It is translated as CASSVLDLTDTQYF.

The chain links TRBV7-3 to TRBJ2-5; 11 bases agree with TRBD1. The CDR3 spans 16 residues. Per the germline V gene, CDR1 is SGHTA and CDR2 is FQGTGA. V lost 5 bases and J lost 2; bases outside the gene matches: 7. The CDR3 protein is CASSPTGTGGQETQYF. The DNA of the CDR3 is TGTGCCAGCAGCCCGACCGGGACAGGGGGTCAAGAGACCCAGTACTTC.

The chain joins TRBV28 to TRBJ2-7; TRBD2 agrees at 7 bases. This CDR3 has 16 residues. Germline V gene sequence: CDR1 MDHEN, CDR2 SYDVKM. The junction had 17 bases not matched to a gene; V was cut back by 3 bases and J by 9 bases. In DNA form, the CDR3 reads TGTGCCAGCAGTTTCCCCCCTAGCGGCGGTGGGGTTGGGCAGTACTTC. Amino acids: CASSFPPSGGGVGQYF.

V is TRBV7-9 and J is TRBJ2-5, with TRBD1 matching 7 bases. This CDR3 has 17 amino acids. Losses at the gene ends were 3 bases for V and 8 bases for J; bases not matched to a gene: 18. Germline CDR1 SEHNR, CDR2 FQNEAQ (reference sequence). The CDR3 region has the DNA TGTGCCAGCAGCTTTTCGACAGGGCAGATCACGCAGATCACCCAGTACTTC. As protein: CASSFSTGQITQITQYF.

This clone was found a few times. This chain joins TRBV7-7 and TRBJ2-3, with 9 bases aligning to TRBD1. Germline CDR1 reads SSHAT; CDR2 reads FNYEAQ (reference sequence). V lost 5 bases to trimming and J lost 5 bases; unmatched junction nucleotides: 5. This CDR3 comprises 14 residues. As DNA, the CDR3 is TGTGCCAGCAGCCAGGACAGGGGATTAGATACGCAGTATTTT. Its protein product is CASSQDRGLDTQYF. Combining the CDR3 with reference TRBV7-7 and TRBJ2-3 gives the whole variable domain GAGVSQSPRYKVTKRGQDVTLRCDPISSHATLYWYQQALGQGPEFLTYFNYEAQPDKSGLPSDRFSAERPEGSISTLTIQRTEQRDSAMYRCASSQDRGLDTQYFGPGTRLTVL.

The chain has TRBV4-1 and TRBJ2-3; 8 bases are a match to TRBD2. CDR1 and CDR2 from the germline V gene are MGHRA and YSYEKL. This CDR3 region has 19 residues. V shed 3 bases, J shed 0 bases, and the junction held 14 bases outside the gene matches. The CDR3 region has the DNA TGCGCCAGCAGCCAGTCAAGCGGGAGCGGTCTAAGTAGCACAGATACGCAGTATTTT. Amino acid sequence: CASSQSSGSGLSSTDTQYF.